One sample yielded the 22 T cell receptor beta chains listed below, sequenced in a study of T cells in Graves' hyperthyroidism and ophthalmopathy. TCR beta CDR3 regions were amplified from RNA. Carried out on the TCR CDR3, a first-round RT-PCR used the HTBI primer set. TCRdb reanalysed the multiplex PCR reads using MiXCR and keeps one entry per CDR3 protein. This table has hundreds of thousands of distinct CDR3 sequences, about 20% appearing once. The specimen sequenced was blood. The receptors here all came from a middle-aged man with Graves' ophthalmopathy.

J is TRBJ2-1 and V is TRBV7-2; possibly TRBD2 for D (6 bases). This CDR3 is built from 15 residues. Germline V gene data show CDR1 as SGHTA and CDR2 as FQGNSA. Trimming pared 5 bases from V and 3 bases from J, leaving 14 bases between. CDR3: CASSHGLLSYNEQFF. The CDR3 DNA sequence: TGTGCCAGCAGCCACGGACTATTGAGCTACAATGAGCAGTTCTTC.

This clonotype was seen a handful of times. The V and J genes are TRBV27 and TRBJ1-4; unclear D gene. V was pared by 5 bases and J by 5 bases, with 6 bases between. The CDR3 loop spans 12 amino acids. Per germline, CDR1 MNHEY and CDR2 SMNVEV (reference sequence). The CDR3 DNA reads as TGTGCCAGCAGTCTAAACAATGAAAAACTGTTTTTT. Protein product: CASSLNNEKLFF.

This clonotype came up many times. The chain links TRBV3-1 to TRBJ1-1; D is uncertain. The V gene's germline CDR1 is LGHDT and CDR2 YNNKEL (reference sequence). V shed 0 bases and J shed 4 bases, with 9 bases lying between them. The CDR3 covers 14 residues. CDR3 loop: CASSQESRGTEAFF. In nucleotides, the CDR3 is TGTGCCAGCAGCCAAGAAAGCCGCGGCACTGAAGCTTTCTTT.

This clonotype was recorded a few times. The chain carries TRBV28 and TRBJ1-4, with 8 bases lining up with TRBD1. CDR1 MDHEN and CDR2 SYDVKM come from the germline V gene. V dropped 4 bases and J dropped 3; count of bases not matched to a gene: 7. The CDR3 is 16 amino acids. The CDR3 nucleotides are TGTGCCAGCAGTTCACCAGGGGGCGCATCTAATGAAAAACTGTTTTTT. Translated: CASSSPGGASNEKLFF.

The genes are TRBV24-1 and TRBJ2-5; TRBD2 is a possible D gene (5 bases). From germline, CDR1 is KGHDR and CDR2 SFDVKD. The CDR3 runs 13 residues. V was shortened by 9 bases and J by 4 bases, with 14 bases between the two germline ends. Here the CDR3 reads CATPHQAGETQYF. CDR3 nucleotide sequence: TGTGCCACCCCTCACCAGGCGGGAGAGACCCAGTACTTC.

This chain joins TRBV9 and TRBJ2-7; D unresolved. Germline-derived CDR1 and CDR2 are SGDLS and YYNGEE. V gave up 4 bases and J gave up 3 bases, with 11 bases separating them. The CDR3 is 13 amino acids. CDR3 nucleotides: TGTGCCAGCAGCCCCTACACGGACTACGAGCAGTACTTC. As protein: CASSPYTDYEQYF.

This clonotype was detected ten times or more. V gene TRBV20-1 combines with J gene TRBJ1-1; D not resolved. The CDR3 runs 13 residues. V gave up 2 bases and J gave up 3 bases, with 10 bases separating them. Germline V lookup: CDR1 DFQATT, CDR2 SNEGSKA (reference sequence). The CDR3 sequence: CSARWPGYTEAFF. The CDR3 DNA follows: TGCAGTGCTAGATGGCCTGGGTACACTGAAGCTTTCTTT.

The CDR3 nucleotides read TGTGCCAGCAGCCAATTAGACAGGGGCACCGGGGAGCTGTTTTTT. Its protein product is CASSQLDRGTGELFF. This chain joins TRBV3-1 and TRBJ2-2, with TRBD1 matching over 8 bases. V dropped 2 bases and J dropped 4; count of bases not matched to a gene: 3. The germline V gene has CDR1 LGHDT and CDR2 YNNKEL (reference sequence). CDR3 length equals 15 residues. Drawing the rest from reference TRBV3-1 and TRBJ2-2, the complete variable domain is DTAVSQTPKYLVTQMGNDKSIKCEQNLGHDTMYWYKQDSKKFLKIMFSYNNKELIINETVPNRFSPKSPDKAHLNLHINSLELGDSAVYFCASSQLDRGTGELFFGEGSRLTVL.

In DNA, the CDR3 is TGTGCCAGCAGCGTAGTCGGGACAGTCTCTGGAAACACCATATATTTT. Protein product: CASSVVGTVSGNTIYF. The chain has TRBV9 and TRBJ1-3, with 7 bases lining up with TRBD1. The J segment lost 0 bases and the V segment lost 0 bases, leaving 3 bases of the junction unmatched. CDR3 length: 16 residues. Per the germline V gene, CDR1 is SGDLS and CDR2 is YYNGEE.

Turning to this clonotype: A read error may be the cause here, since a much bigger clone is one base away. CDR3 nucleotides: TGCAGTGCTCCACCCACGGGCGGGGGTTCCCACGAGCAGTGCTTC. Amino acid sequence: CSAPPTGGGSHEQCF. J is TRBJ2-7 and V is TRBV20-1; 7 nucleotides align to TRBD2. Germline-derived CDR1 and CDR2 are DFQATT and SNEGSKA (reference sequence). This CDR3 region has 15 residues.

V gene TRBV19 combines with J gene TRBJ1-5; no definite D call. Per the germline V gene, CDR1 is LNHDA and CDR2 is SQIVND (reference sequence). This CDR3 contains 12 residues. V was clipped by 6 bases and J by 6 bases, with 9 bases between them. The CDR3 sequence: CASRSQGQPQHF. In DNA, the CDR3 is TGTGCCAGTAGGTCACAAGGTCAGCCCCAGCATTTT.

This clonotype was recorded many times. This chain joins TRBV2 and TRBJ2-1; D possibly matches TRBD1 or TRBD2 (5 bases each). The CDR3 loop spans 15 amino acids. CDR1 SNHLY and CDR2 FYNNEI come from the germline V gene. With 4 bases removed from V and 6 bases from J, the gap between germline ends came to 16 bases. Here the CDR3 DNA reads TGTGCCAGCAGTGGGGGCGGGCCCCAGGGCAATGAGCAGTTCTTC. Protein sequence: CASSGGGPQGNEQFF. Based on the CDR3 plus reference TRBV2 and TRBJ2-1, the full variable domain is EPEVTQTPSHQVTQMGQEVILRCVPISNHLYFYWYRQILGQKVEFLVSFYNNEISEKSEIFDDQFSVERPDGSNFTLKIRSTKLEDSAMYFCASSGGGPQGNEQFFGPGTRLTVL.

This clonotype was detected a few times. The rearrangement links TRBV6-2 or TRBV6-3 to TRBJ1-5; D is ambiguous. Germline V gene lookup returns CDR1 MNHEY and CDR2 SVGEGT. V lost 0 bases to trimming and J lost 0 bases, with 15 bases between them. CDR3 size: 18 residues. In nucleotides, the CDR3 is TGTGCCAGCAGTTACTCTAGGTTGCTGATAGATAGCAATCAGCCCCAGCATTTT. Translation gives CASSYSRLLIDSNQPQHF.

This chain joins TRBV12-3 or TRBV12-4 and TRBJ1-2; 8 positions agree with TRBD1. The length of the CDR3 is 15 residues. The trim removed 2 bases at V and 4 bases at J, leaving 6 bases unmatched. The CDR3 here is CASSLPGTGIYGYTF. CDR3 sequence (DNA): TGTGCCAGCAGTTTACCCGGGACAGGAATCTATGGCTACACCTTC.

DNA of the CDR3: TGTGCCAGCAGGATCGGACAGTCCAGCTCCTACGAGCAGTACTTC. It translates to CASRIGQSSSYEQYF. The gene calls are TRBV7-2 and TRBJ2-7; D is possibly TRBD1 (6 bases). This CDR3 contains 15 residues. V dropped 6 bases and J dropped 0 bases, with 15 bases sitting between them. CDR1 SGHTA and CDR2 FQGNSA come from the germline V gene.

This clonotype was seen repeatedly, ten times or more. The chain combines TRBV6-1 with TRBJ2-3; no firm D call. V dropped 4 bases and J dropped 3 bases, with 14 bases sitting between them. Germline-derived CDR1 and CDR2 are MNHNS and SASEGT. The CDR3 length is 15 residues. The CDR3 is CASSAYVGTTDTQYF. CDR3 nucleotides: TGTGCCAGCAGTGCGTATGTGGGTACAACAGATACGCAGTATTTT.

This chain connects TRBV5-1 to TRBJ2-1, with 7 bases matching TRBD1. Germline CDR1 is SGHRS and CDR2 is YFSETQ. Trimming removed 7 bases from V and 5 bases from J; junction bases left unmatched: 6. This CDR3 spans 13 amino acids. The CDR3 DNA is TGCGCCAGCTGGACAGGTCTAAACAATGAGCAGTTCTTC. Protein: CASWTGLNNEQFF.

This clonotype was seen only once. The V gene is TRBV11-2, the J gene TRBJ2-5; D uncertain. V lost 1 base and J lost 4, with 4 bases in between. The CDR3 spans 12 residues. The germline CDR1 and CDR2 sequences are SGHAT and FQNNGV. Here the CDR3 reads CASSLVLETQYF. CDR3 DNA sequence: TGTGCCAGCAGCTTAGTCCTAGAGACCCAGTACTTC.

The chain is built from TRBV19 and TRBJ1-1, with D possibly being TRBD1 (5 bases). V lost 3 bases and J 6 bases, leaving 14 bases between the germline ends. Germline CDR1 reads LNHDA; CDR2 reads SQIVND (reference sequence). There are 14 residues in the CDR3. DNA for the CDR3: TGTGCCAGTAGTATGGCAGGGATGTCGGCTGAAGCTTTCTTT. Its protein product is CASSMAGMSAEAFF.

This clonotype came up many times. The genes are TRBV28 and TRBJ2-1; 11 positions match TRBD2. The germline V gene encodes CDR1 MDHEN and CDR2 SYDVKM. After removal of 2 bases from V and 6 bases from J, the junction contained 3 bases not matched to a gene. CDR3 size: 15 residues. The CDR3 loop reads CASSLSGTSGNEQFF. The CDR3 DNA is TGTGCCAGCAGTTTAAGTGGGACTAGCGGCAATGAGCAGTTCTTC.

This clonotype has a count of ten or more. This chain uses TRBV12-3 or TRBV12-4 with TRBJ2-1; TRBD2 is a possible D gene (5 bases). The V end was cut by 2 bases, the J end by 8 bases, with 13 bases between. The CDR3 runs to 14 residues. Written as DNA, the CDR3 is TGTGCCAGCAGTTTACGGGAACAATTCCATGAGCAGTTCTTC. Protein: CASSLREQFHEQFF.

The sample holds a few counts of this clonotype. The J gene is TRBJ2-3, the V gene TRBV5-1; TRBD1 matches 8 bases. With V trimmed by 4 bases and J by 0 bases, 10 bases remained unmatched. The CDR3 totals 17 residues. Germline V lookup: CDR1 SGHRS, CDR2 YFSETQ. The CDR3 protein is CASSATSGGASTDTQYF. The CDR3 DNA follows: TGCGCCAGCAGCGCAACCTCAGGGGGCGCGAGCACAGATACGCAGTATTTT.